This T cell receptor (beta chain) was retrieved from a study of T cells in Graves' hyperthyroidism and ophthalmopathy. Stability of Graves' hyperthyroidism was defined as absent ophthalmopathy progression within 18 months. This clonotype was seen many times. Its specificity is not known. From RNA transcripts, TCR beta CDR3 regions were amplified. First-round RT-PCR of the TCR CDR3 relied on the HTBI primer set. From the multiplex PCR reads, TCRdb called clonotypes with MiXCR, one entry per CDR3 protein. In the table there are 540,000 or so distinct CDR3 sequences, approximately 14% of which are singletons. CDR1 is MNHNS, CDR2 SASEGT, per germline. After removal of 6 bases from V and 12 bases from J, the junction contained 17 bases not matched to a gene. There are 15 residues in the CDR3. Study conclusions and caveats: The model's output predicted ophthalmopathy at a median of roughly 6.9 months prior to onset. Also found in blood were most expanded thyroid clonotypes above 0.001.

The sequencing sample was made of blood. The genes are TRBV6-1 and TRBJ2-1; 7 bases are a match to TRBD2. The receptor's source is a woman aged 30 to 39 with Graves' hyperthyroidism. CDR3 region: CASRGSWSGNWVQFF. The CDR3 nucleotides are TGTGCCAGCAGAGGCTCCTGGAGCGGGAATTGGGTGCAGTTCTTC.